This T cell receptor (beta chain) appears in the sequencing data of a study of blood T cell repertoires in COVID-19. TCRdb's copy holds only in-frame clones and misses some; the assay was immunoSEQ multiplex PCR. The repertoire holds 400,000 to 450,000 clones, with about 90% as singletons. This clone was found once. Participants spanned ages roughly 18 to 90 years and resided in about two dozen US areas. Researchers sorted participants into cohorts using their self-reported clinical history. Two consecutive negative NP/OP PCR tests, clearance, or resolved symptoms defined Cohort 3 recovery. CDR3 size: 11 residues. V gave up 5 bases and J gave up 3 bases, with 5 bases separating them.

This sequence was found in a man in his late teens or twenties who had recovered from COVID-19. The specimen sequenced was PBMCs or T cells enriched from blood (not recorded which). This chain uses TRBV12-3 or TRBV12-4 with TRBJ2-7; D unclear. The CDR3 is CASSLNYEQYF. The CDR3 nucleotides are TGTGCCAGCAGTCTAAACTACGAGCAGTACTTC.